What follows are 24 T cell receptor beta chains derived from one specimen sequenced in a study of CD8 T cells in Susac syndrome. Random-hexamer reverse transcription was applied to about 0.45 to 1 ug RNA. TCRdb passed the immunoSEQ multiplex PCR reads through MiXCR, listing each CDR3 protein once. The table records approximately 120,000 distinct CDR3 sequences, roughly 93% of them present only once. Specimen: CD8+ T cells from PBMCs. The source is a human donor with multiple sclerosis.

This clonotype was found once. This chain joins TRBV6-5 and TRBJ1-1; 11 positions agree with TRBD1. V dropped 4 bases and J dropped 4; count of bases not matched to a gene: 2. Germline V gives CDR1 MNHEY, CDR2 SVGAGI. The CDR3 totals 14 residues. DNA of the CDR3: TGTGCCAGCAGTTGGGGGACAGGGGGCACTGAAGCTTTCTTT. Protein product: CASSWGTGGTEAFF.

The chain uses TRBV9 and TRBJ2-7; TRBD1 agrees at 11 bases. This CDR3 is built from 15 residues. V trimming: 1 base; J trimming: 3 bases; junction bases outside the gene matches: 3. Germline V gene data show CDR1 as SGDLS and CDR2 as YYNGEE. The chain's CDR3 is CASSVSGTGGYEQYF. The CDR3 nucleotides read TGTGCCAGCAGCGTATCCGGGACAGGGGGCTACGAGCAGTACTTC.

The CDR3 loop is CASSLGNVLTF. The CDR3 nucleotides read TGTGCCAGCAGTTTGGGCAACGTCCTGACTTTC. The V call is TRBV6-6, the J call TRBJ2-6; D gene uncertain. Per the germline V gene, CDR1 is MNHNY and CDR2 is SVGAGI (reference sequence). Trimming took 4 bases from V and 9 from J, leaving 4 bases between them. The CDR3 extends over 11 amino acids.

The chain recombines TRBV11-2 with TRBJ2-7, with a weak D call TRBD1 (6 bases). Trimming shortened V by 3 bases and J by 0 bases, and 18 bases separated the two germline ends. This CDR3 contains 17 residues. Germline V gives CDR1 SGHAT, CDR2 FQNNGV. The CDR3 nucleotides read TGTGCCAGCAGCTTCCCTAAAATTGTAGGGGGCTCCTACGAGCAGTACTTC. Protein product: CASSFPKIVGGSYEQYF.

CDR3 in DNA: TGTGCCAGCAGTGGGGAGATCCACGAGCAGTACGTC. Amino acids: CASSGEIHEQYV. The chain couples TRBV7-9 to TRBJ2-7, with D perhaps TRBD2 (5 bases). V lost 6 bases, J lost 5 bases, and 11 bases lay in between. CDR3 length equals 12 residues. The germline gives CDR1 SEHNR, CDR2 FQNEAQ (reference sequence).

This clonotype was observed a handful of times. The chain couples TRBV9 to TRBJ1-2; no clear D gene. Germline V gives CDR1 SGDLS, CDR2 YYNGEE. The CDR3 loop spans 13 amino acids. The V gene lost 6 bases and the J gene lost 0 bases, with 9 bases spanning the gap. The CDR3 loop is CASTPSSNYGYTF. DNA for the CDR3: TGTGCCAGCACCCCGAGTTCTAACTATGGCTACACCTTC.

The V gene is TRBV20-1, the J gene TRBJ2-5; TRBD2 matches 8 bases. The CDR3 sequence is 16 residues long. V was pared by 3 bases and J by 1 base, with 10 bases of the junction left unmatched. Germline CDR1 DFQATT, CDR2 SNEGSKA (reference sequence). The CDR3 DNA sequence: TGCAGTGCTAGCGGGAGGGCTTTCTGGGGCCAAGAGACCCAGTACTTC. Its protein is CSASGRAFWGQETQYF.

This CDR3 reads CSARGETQYF. The CDR3 DNA follows: TGCAGTGCCCGAGGGGAGACCCAGTACTTC. The gene calls are TRBV20-1 and TRBJ2-5, with D maybe TRBD2 (5 bases). CDR3 length equals 10 residues. Germline V CDR1 and CDR2: DFQATT, SNEGSKA (reference sequence). Trimming removed 6 bases from V and 5 bases from J, with 7 bases in between.

The chain combines TRBV5-6 with TRBJ2-3, with TRBD2 matching 8 bases. CDR1 is SGHDT and CDR2 is YYEEEE in the germline V gene. J gave up 4 bases and V 0 bases, and 7 bases lay outside the gene matches. The CDR3 is 16 amino acids. The CDR3 DNA sequence: TGTGCCAGCAGCTTGGGTCAAGCGGGAGCCGCAGATACGCAGTATTTT. This gives the protein CASSLGQAGAADTQYF.

The J gene is TRBJ1-5, the V gene TRBV20-1, with D hard to call. The CDR3 consists of 15 residues. CDR1 and CDR2 from the germline V gene are DFQATT and SNEGSKA (reference sequence). V gave up 3 bases and J gave up 2 bases, with 14 bases separating them. The CDR3 DNA reads TGCAGTGCTAGGAGGCCGACCTGGGGCAATCAGCCCCAGCATTTT. Protein sequence: CSARRPTWGNQPQHF.

This chain uses TRBV14 with TRBJ2-5; TRBD1 matches at 7 bases. The CDR3 loop spans 15 amino acids. The germline gives CDR1 SGHDN, CDR2 FVKESK. With 1 base clipped from V and 2 bases from J, the junction kept 4 bases outside the gene matches. DNA of the CDR3: TGTGCCAGCAGCCAAGTAGAGGACAGGCAAGAGACCCAGTACTTC. Protein product: CASSQVEDRQETQYF.

This clonotype was seen once. The chain links TRBV6-1 to TRBJ2-4; no reliable D call. CDR1 is MNHNS, CDR2 SASEGT, per germline. The germline V and J ends were trimmed by 4 bases and 2 bases, with 6 bases remaining between them. This CDR3 spans 13 amino acids. CDR3 nucleotides: TGTGCCAGCAGTGCGGATTCCAAAAACATTCAGTACTTC. Residues: CASSADSKNIQYF.

On this clonotype: Compared with germline, one end of the junction differs, possibly owing to a read error. This rearrangement joins TRBV7-9 to TRBJ2-3, with D uncertain. CDR3 size: 12 residues. Germline V lookup: CDR1 SEHNR, CDR2 FQNEAQ (reference sequence). CDR3 in amino acids: CASSFPSDAFSF. CDR3 sequence (DNA): TGTGCCAGCAGCTTCCCCTCCGACGCATTTTCGTTT.

This chain links TRBV7-9 with TRBJ2-2; 8 bases are shared with TRBD2. Germline CDR1 is SEHNR and CDR2 is FQNEAQ (reference sequence). This CDR3 region has 15 residues. V dropped 5 bases and J dropped 0; count of bases not matched to a gene: 2. CDR3 nucleotides: TGTGCCAGCAGCCCTAGCGGGTCGAACACCGGGGAGCTGTTTTTT. Translated: CASSPSGSNTGELFF.

The chain uses TRBV2 and TRBJ2-3, with 7 bases identical to TRBD2. The V gene's germline CDR1 is SNHLY and CDR2 FYNNEI. The ends lost 8 bases at V and 7 bases at J; junction bases unmatched: 15. This CDR3 has 15 amino acids. CDR3 residues: CASSNRGGSLYTQYF. CDR3 nucleotides: TGTGCCAGCTCAAACCGGGGCGGGAGTCTTTATACGCAGTATTTT.

This chain uses TRBV7-2 with TRBJ1-4, with D unclear. Germline assignment: CDR1 SGHTA and CDR2 FQGNSA. V shed 1 base and J shed 8 bases, with 17 bases lying between them. There are 16 residues in the CDR3. This CDR3 reads CASSLVGLGSREKLFF. The DNA for the CDR3 is TGTGCCAGCAGCTTAGTCGGTTTGGGCTCTAGGGAAAAACTGTTTTTT.

V gene TRBV30 combines with J gene TRBJ2-1; perhaps TRBD2 as D (6 bases). The germline gives CDR1 GTSNPN, CDR2 SVGIG (reference sequence). The CDR3 has 14 residues. V was pared by 1 base and J by 5 bases, with 12 bases between. The CDR3 region has the DNA TGTGCCTGGAGTGGGACTACTACAAACAATGAGCAGTTCTTC. It codes for CAWSGTTTNNEQFF.

The chain joins TRBV7-9 to TRBJ2-2; D is uncertain. Trimming pared 1 base from V and 5 bases from J, leaving 8 bases between. The germline V gene has CDR1 SEHNR and CDR2 FQNEAQ (reference sequence). CDR3 length equals 14 residues. The CDR3 here is CASSLVVATGELFF. The CDR3 coding sequence is TGTGCCAGCAGCTTAGTCGTGGCTACCGGGGAGCTGTTTTTT.

The chain links TRBV9 to TRBJ2-2; TRBD1 agrees at 7 bases. The CDR3 consists of 15 residues. The J segment lost 4 bases and the V segment lost 0 bases, leaving 3 bases of the junction unmatched. Germline values: CDR1 SGDLS, CDR2 YYNGEE. CDR3 loop: CASSVEQGPTGELFF. The CDR3 DNA follows: TGTGCCAGCAGCGTAGAACAGGGGCCCACCGGGGAGCTGTTTTTT.

The chain joins TRBV29-1 to TRBJ1-2; maybe TRBD1 (5 bases). V was cut by 0 bases and J by 6 bases, with 11 bases left in between. Germline CDR1 SQVTM, CDR2 ANQGSEA. CDR3 length: 13 residues. The DNA for the CDR3 is TGCAGCGTTGAAGATTGGGGGAAGGATGGCTACACCTTC. Encoded protein: CSVEDWGKDGYTF.

This chain connects TRBV20-1 to TRBJ2-7; unclear D gene. The CDR3 totals 15 residues. Germline V gene data show CDR1 as DFQATT and CDR2 as SNEGSKA (reference sequence). V was shortened by 3 bases and J by 6 bases, with 21 bases between the two germline ends. Written as DNA, the CDR3 is TGCAGTGCTAGGCCCATATCCCAGCCGCTGGGCGAGCAGTACTTC. It is translated as CSARPISQPLGEQYF.

This chain's CDR3 is CASSEAWRNEQFF. CDR3 nucleotide sequence: TGTGCCAGCAGTGAAGCTTGGCGCAATGAGCAGTTCTTC. The chain uses TRBV2 and TRBJ2-1; D ambiguous. The V gene lost 0 bases and the J gene lost 6 bases, with 6 bases spanning the gap. This CDR3 has 13 amino acids. CDR1 is SNHLY and CDR2 is FYNNEI in the germline V gene.

The chain employs TRBV29-1 and TRBJ1-2, with 9 bases lining up with TRBD1. V was pared by 6 bases and J by 8 bases, with 7 bases of the junction left unmatched. Germline V gene lookup returns CDR1 SQVTM and CDR2 ANQGSEA. This CDR3 has 12 residues. CDR3 region: CSVAGTGKGYTF. The CDR3 DNA is TGCAGCGTGGCCGGGACAGGGAAGGGCTACACCTTC.

The rearrangement uses TRBV29-1 and TRBJ2-7; D gene unclear. Germline-derived CDR1 and CDR2 are SQVTM and ANQGSEA. Trimming pared 5 bases from V and 4 bases from J, leaving 6 bases between. This CDR3 spans 10 amino acids. CDR3 sequence: CSVLVYEQYF. The CDR3 DNA sequence: TGCAGCGTTTTAGTTTACGAGCAGTACTTC.